This T cell receptor beta chain was identified during a study of shared clonotypes between healthy human individuals. For the study at large: The donors, two women and a few men, were aged 18 to 49.

The test was conducted at deep level. Every subset's genomic DNA went evenly onto several immunoSEQ plates. Clones were read by immunoSEQ multiplex PCR, and TCRdb kept only the in-frame ones, dropping some. This sample has around 580,000 clones, with about 98% found just once. CD45RO-negative, CCR7-positively selected cells formed the naive CD8 fraction, excluding terminally differentiated effector memory CD45RA+ cells. Among the donors, all were Caucasian adults who lived in Nashville, Tennessee. The germline V gene has CDR1 SGHAT and CDR2 FQNNGV. CDR3 length: 16 amino acids. The V gene lost 1 base and the J gene lost 3 bases, with 13 bases spanning the gap.

This TCR was sampled from a man aged 30 to 45 in good health. Material: naive CD8+ T cells sorted from blood. J is TRBJ1-5 and V is TRBV11-2; tentatively, D is TRBD1 (5 bases). The CDR3 loop reads CASSLGDAGFNQPQHF. For the CDR3, the DNA is TGTGCCAGCAGCTTAGGGGACGCGGGGTTCAATCAGCCCCAGCATTTT.